This TCR beta chain was identified in a study of blood T cell repertoires in COVID-19. At the level of the study: Whether acute or convalescent, the COVID-19 samples came from the United States, Italy and Spain. PBMCs, B-cell-depleted T cells, or T cells were the source of the cDNA or gDNA that made up the material.

Comments on this clone: Other DNA sequences in this specimen translate into the identical CDR3.

Germline V gene data show CDR1 as KGHSH and CDR2 as LQKENI. The V segment lost 3 bases and the J segment 2 bases; nucleotides outside the gene matches: 3. This CDR3 is 15 amino acids long. Original processing notes: The assay estimated nucleated cells by amplifying reference gene primers. The method was immunoSEQ multiplex PCR; TCRdb's version includes in-frame clones alone and lacks a portion of them. V and J calls and clone size are as listed in that table; D and trimming were resolved from the DNA. The sample includes fewer than 250,000 clones, roughly 82% of them seen just once. The rearrangement links TRBV18 to TRBJ2-3, with 9 bases that match TRBD2. Input material: peripheral blood. The sequence was collected from a woman aged 60-75 years with COVID-19, enrolled during active disease. The CDR3 nucleotides are TGTGCCAGCTCACCTTTAGCGGGGGTCACAGATACGCAGTATTTT. It yields the protein CASSPLAGVTDTQYF.